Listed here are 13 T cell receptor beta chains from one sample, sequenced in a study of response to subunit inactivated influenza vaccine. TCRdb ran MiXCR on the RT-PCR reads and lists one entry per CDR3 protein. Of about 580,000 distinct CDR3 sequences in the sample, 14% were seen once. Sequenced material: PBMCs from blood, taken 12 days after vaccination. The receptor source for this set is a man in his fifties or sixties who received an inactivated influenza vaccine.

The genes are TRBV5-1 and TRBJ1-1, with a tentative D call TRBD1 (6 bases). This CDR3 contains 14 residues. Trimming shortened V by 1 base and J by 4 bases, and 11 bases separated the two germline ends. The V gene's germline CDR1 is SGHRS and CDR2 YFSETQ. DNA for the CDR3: TGCGCCAGCAGCTTGCAGGGGCTAGGCACTGAAGCTTTCTTT. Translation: CASSLQGLGTEAFF.

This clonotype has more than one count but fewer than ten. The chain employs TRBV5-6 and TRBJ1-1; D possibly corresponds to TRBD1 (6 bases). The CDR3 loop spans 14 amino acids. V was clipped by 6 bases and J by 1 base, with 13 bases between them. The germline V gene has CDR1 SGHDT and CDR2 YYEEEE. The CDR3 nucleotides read TGTGCCAGCAACACAGGGTCAGGGAACACTGAAGCTTTCTTT. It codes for CASNTGSGNTEAFF.

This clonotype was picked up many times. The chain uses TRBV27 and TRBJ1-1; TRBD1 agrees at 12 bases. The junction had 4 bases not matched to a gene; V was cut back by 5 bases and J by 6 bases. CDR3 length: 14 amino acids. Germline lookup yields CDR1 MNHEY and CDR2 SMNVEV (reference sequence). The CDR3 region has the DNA TGTGCCAGCAGTATGGGACAGGGGGCCGCTGAAGCTTTCTTT. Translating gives CASSMGQGAAEAFF.

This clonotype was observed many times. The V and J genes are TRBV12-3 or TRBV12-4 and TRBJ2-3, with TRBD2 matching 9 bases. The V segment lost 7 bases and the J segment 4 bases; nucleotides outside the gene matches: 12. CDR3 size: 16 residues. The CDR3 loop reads CASTRRLAGSADTQYF. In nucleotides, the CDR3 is TGTGCCAGCACGCGTAGGCTAGCGGGGTCCGCAGATACGCAGTATTTT.

The DNA for the CDR3 is TGTGCCAGCAGCCAAGGAGGGACGTTAAGCTCCTACGAGCAGTACTTC. Translated, it gives CASSQGGTLSSYEQYF. The rearrangement links TRBV4-2 to TRBJ2-7, with D possibly called TRBD1 or TRBD2 (5 bases each). The CDR3 sequence is 16 residues long. With 1 base removed from V and 0 bases from J, the gap between germline ends came to 13 bases. Germline-derived CDR1 and CDR2 are LGHNA and YNFKEQ.

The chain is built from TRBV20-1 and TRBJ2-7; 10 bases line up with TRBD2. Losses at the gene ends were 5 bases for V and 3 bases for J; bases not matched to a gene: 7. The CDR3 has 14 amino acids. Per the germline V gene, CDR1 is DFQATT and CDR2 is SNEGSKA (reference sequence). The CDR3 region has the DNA TGCAGTGCTCCTCCAGCGGGAGGGTTCTACGAGCAGTACTTC. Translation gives CSAPPAGGFYEQYF.

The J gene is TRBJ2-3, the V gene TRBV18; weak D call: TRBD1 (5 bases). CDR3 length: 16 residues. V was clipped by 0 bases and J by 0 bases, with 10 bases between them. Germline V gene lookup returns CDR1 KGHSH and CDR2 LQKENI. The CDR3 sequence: CASSPPTATSTDTQYF. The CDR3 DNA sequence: TGTGCCAGCTCACCACCGACAGCTACTAGCACAGATACGCAGTATTTT.

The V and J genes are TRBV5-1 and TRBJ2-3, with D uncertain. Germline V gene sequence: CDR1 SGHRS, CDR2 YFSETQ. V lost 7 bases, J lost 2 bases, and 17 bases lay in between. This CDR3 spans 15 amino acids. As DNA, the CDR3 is TGCGCCAGCCGCCCCGGGCAGACTTACACAGATACGCAGTATTTT. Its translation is CASRPGQTYTDTQYF.

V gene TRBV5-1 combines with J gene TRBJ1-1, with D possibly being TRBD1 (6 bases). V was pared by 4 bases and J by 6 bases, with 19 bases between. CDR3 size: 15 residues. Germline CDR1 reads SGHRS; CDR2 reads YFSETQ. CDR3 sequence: CASSIDRWGISEAFF. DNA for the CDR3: TGCGCCAGCAGCATAGACAGGTGGGGGATTTCTGAAGCTTTCTTT.

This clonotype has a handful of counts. DNA of the CDR3: TGCGCCAGCAGCCAGATAGGGACCGAGCAGTACTTC. As protein: CASSQIGTEQYF. V usage is TRBV5-1 and J usage is TRBJ2-7; D might be TRBD1 or TRBD2, each matching 5 bases. V was shortened by 4 bases and J by 6 bases, with 11 bases between the two germline ends. Germline-derived CDR1 and CDR2 are SGHRS and YFSETQ. This CDR3 has 12 amino acids.

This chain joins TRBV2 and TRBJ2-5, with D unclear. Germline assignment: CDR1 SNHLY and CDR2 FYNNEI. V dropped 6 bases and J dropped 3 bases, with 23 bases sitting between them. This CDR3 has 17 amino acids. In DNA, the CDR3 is TGTGCCAGCAGAAAACGGGCCTATACTGAATTTGAAGAGACCCAGTACTTC. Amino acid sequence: CASRKRAYTEFEETQYF.

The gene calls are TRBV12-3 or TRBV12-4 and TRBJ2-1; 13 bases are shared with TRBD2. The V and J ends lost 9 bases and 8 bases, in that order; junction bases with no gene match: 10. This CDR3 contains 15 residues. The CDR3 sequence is CARSPGTSGNHEQFF. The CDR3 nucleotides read TGTGCCAGAAGCCCCGGGACTAGCGGGAACCATGAGCAGTTCTTC.

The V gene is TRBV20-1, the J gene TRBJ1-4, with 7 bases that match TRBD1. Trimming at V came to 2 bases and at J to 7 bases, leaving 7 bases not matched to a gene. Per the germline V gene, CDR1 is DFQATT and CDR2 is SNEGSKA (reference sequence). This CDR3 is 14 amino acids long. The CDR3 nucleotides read TGCAGTGCTAGACCGCCAGGGGGAGGTGAAAAACTGTTTTTT. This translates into CSARPPGGGEKLFF.